This T cell receptor beta chain is drawn from a study of blood T cell repertoires in COVID-19. CDR1 and CDR2 from the germline V gene are SNHLY and FYNNEI. There are 13 residues in the CDR3. The V end lost 8 bases, the J end lost 3 bases, and 11 bases lay between the germline ends. Authors' data handling: Amplified reference gene primers provided the basis for estimating nucleated cell counts. Clones were read by immunoSEQ multiplex PCR, and TCRdb kept only the in-frame ones, dropping some. V and J calls and clone size are those listed in that table; D and trimming were worked out from the DNA. The data show about 380,000 clones, 88% seen once. Across about two dozen US areas, participants ranged in age from 18 to 89 years. Grouping used clinical history reported by participants in a survey and questionnaire.

The specimen was PBMCs or T cells enriched from blood (not recorded which). This clonotype was obtained from a woman younger than 35 who had recovered from COVID-19. The genes are TRBV2 and TRBJ1-5; possibly TRBD1 for D (6 bases). The CDR3 DNA is TGTGCCAGCCAACAGGGTTCCAATCAGCCCCAGCATTTT. It is translated as CASQQGSNQPQHF.